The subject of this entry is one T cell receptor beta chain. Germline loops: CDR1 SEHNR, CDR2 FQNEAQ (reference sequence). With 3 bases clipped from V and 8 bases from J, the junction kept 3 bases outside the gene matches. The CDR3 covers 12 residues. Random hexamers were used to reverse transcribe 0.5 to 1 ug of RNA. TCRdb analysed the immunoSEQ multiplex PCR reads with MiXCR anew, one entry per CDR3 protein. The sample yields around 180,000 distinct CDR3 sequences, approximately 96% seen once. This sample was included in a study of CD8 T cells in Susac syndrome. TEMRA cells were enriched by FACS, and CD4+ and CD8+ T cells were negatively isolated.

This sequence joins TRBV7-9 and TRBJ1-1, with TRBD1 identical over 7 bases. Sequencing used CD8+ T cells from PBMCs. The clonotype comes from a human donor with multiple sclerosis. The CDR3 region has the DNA TGTGCCAGCAGCTTCACAGGGGAAGAAGCTTTCTTT. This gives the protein CASSFTGEEAFF.